A single sample is the source of the 6 T cell receptor beta chains below, sequenced in a study of Graves' ophthalmopathy and Graves' hyperthyroidism (dated by TCRdb to the late 2010s). Sequencing instrument: Illumina HiSeq 2000. For repertoire sequencing, the TCR beta CDR3 regions were amplified from RNA transcripts. HTBI primers and the Qiagen OneStep RT-PCR kit were used in a first-round RT-PCR, which was followed by a second-round multiplex PCR, size selection and purification. TCRdb handled the public reads itself, with Q25 trimming in fastp and clone calling in MiXCR, and kept productive beta chains. Records with the same CDR3 protein are collapsed into one entry carrying the most frequent genes and DNA. A total of more than 550,000 distinct CDR3 sequences appear in this sample, more than 40% of them only once. The top ten constitute over 2.5% of the sample. The sequenced sample consisted of peripheral blood. The receptor source for this set is an adult man with Graves' ophthalmopathy.

The V call is TRBV5-8, the J call TRBJ1-2; D remains unclear. Trimming removed 1 base at V and 5 bases at J, with 15 bases between. Looked up from germline, CDR1 is SGHTS and CDR2 is YDEGEE. This CDR3 is built from 15 residues. The CDR3 region has the DNA TGTGCCAGCAGCTTGCTAGGGATGAGCGGGTATGGCTACACCTTC. Translated, it gives CASSLLGMSGYGYTF.

The V gene is TRBV5-8, the J gene TRBJ2-7; 9 positions agree with TRBD2. V lost 7 bases and J lost 7; bases outside the gene matches: 9. Germline-derived CDR1 and CDR2 are SGHTS and YDEGEE. CDR3 size: 13 residues. In DNA, the CDR3 is TGTGCCAGCGAGCGGGAGGTCCCTAGGGAGCAGTACTTC. This sequence encodes CASEREVPREQYF.

This clonotype occurred a few times. V and J are TRBV7-8 and TRBJ2-2; D gene uncertain. Trimming shortened V by 2 bases and J by 5 bases, and 15 bases separated the two germline ends. This CDR3 is built from 16 residues. Germline V gives CDR1 SGHVS, CDR2 FQNEAQ. CDR3 loop: CASSLFYGLSTGELFF. In DNA, the CDR3 is TGTGCCAGCAGCTTATTCTATGGGCTCAGTACCGGGGAGCTGTTTTTT.

The rearrangement joins TRBV10-3 to TRBJ1-2; D gene uncertain. Trimming took off 3 bases at V and 5 bases at J, with 7 bases between the two ends. This CDR3 has 12 amino acids. CDR1 ENHRY and CDR2 SYGVKD come from the germline V gene. CDR3 DNA: TGTGCCATCAGTGATGTGGGGTATGGCTACACCTTC. This gives the protein CAISDVGYGYTF.

As concerns this clonotype: One end of the junction is discordant with germline, which a read error may explain. The genes are TRBV10-3 and TRBJ2-7; weak D call: TRBD2 (6 bases). This CDR3 contains 15 residues. Per germline, CDR1 ENHRY and CDR2 SYGVKD. The CDR3 nucleotides read TGTGCCAGCAGTTACGGGGGTTTCAGCTCCTACGAGCAGTACTTC. Translating it yields CASSYGGFSSYEQYF.

This clonotype was seen ten or more times. The chain links TRBV7-9 to TRBJ1-4; the D is unclear. Trimming removed 4 bases from V and 11 bases from J, with 11 bases in between. There are 12 residues in the CDR3. Looked up from germline, CDR1 is SEHNR and CDR2 is FQNEAQ (reference sequence). The CDR3 sequence is CASSSSPVKLFF. The CDR3 DNA reads TGTGCCAGCAGCTCGTCCCCCGTGAAACTGTTTTTT. Full variable domain (remainder filled in from reference TRBV7-9 and TRBJ1-4): DTGVSQNPRHKITKRGQNVTFRCDPISEHNRLYWYRQTLGQGPEFLTYFQNEAQLEKSRLLSDRFSAERPKGSFSTLEIQRTEQGDSAMYLCASSSSPVKLFFGSGTQLSVL.